The rows below give T cell receptor beta chains drawn from one sample of a study of cytomegalovirus exposure and HLA in healthy donors. Only in-frame clones appear in the TCRdb table, and some are missing; sequencing was by immunoSEQ multiplex PCR. In the table there are about 280,000 clones, roughly 90% of which are singletons. Sequences were obtained from PBMCs. These receptors were obtained from a young woman in good health and CMV-seronegative. The CDR3 runs from the conserved cysteine through the conserved F or W. D genes are given only for firm matches. Expanded clones get a size class; other rows say once, few or many, or leave the size out.

TGTGCGTCCAAGGCAGGGGGCTATGGCTACACCTTC | CASKAGGYGYTF | few | TRBJ1-2 | TRBD1 | TRBV25-1
TGTGCCAGCAGCCACCTCCGCCGGGACAGGGGTGCGGGGGAGCTGTTTTTT | CASSHLRRDRGAGELFF | NA | TRBJ2-2 | TRBD1 | TRBV28
TGTGCCAGCAGTACCCGGGACAGGGGCACCTACGAGCAGTACTTC | CASSTRDRGTYEQYF | NA | TRBJ2-7 | TRBD1 | TRBV6-1
TGTGCCAGCAGCTTAGGGCCCGAATATCAGCCCCAGCATTTT | CASSLGPEYQPQHF | NA | TRBJ1-5 | NA | TRBV7-2
TGTGCCAGCAGGTCTAACACTGAAGCTTTCTTT | CASRSNTEAFF | NA | TRBJ1-1 | NA | TRBV28
TGTGCCATCAGTGGAAACACAGGGCCATCCTACGAGCAGTACTTC | CAISGNTGPSYEQYF | many | TRBJ2-7 | NA | TRBV10-3
TGTGCCAGCAGTTTAGACACCTACAATGAGCAGTTCTTC | CASSLDTYNEQFF | NA | TRBJ2-1 | NA | TRBV27
TGTGCCAGCACCTCTGCAGGGCGACAGGGGGCGAGTAGGACTGAAGCTTTCTTT | CASTSAGRQGASRTEAFF | NA | TRBJ1-1 | TRBD1 | TRBV28
TGTGCCAGCAGCTTAGGGCTGGACACCGGGGAGCTGTTTTTT | CASSLGLDTGELFF | NA | TRBJ2-2 | NA | TRBV11-2
TGTGCCTGGCTGCAGGGCTACGACACAGATACGCAGTATTTT | CAWLQGYDTDTQYF | NA | TRBJ2-3 | NA | TRBV30
TGTGCCAGCAGCCAAAGGGGTGACTTAGACACAGATACGCAGTATTTT | CASSQRGDLDTDTQYF | NA | TRBJ2-3 | NA | TRBV7-9
TGCAGCGTTGTTGGGACAGGGGTTGATGGCTACACCTTC | CSVVGTGVDGYTF | NA | TRBJ1-2 | TRBD1 | TRBV29-1
TGTGCCGGGGGGACCAGTCTATCAAATCAGCCCCAGCATTTT | CAGGTSLSNQPQHF | NA | TRBJ1-5 | NA | TRBV6-1
TGTGCCAGTAGCAAAATGAGAGTGACAGACTATGGCTACACCTTC | CASSKMRVTDYGYTF | NA | TRBJ1-2 | NA | TRBV19
TGTGCCAGCGAGGGAAGTTTCGAGGGGGCCCAGCCCCAGCATTTT | CASEGSFEGAQPQHF | NA | TRBJ1-5 | TRBD1 | TRBV6-1
TGTGCCTGTGGGCTAGCGGGAGCAAGGGAGCAGTTCTTC | CACGLAGAREQFF | NA | TRBJ2-1 | TRBD2 | TRBV6-5
TGTGCCAGCAGCGGGCTAGCGGGAGTTCGCGAGCAGTACTTC | CASSGLAGVREQYF | NA | TRBJ2-7 | TRBD2 | TRBV11-2
TGCAGTGCTATCCGCGGGCTAGAGCTGTTTTTT | CSAIRGLELFF | NA | TRBJ2-2 | NA | TRBV20-1
TGTGCCAGCAGCCCAGGGATGTTTTCCTACGAGCAGTACTTC | CASSPGMFSYEQYF | once | TRBJ2-7 | NA | TRBV5-8
TGTGCCAGCAGCTTAGCGGGAGGGAGCAACGGAGCAGATACGCAGTATTTT | CASSLAGGSNGADTQYF | few | TRBJ2-3 | TRBD2 | TRBV7-9
TGTGCCAGCAATTGGGGACAGGGAGGCACTGAAGCTTTCTTT | CASNWGQGGTEAFF | once | TRBJ1-1 | TRBD1 | TRBV27
TGTGCCACCAGCAGAGATTGGGGCGGCAACTCCTACAATGAGCAGTTCTTC | CATSRDWGGNSYNEQFF | NA | TRBJ2-1 | NA | TRBV15
TGTGCCAGTAGTACCTCAGGGGTTAATCAGCCCCAGCATTTT | CASSTSGVNQPQHF | NA | TRBJ1-5 | NA | TRBV19
TGTGCCAGCACGGGGGGACCGCCTTTATCTGAAGCTTTCTTT | CASTGGPPLSEAFF | once | TRBJ1-1 | NA | TRBV5-6
TGTGCCAGCAGTTTAGCGGGAGACTCCTACGAGCAGTACTTC | CASSLAGDSYEQYF | NA | TRBJ2-7 | TRBD2 | TRBV27
TGCGCCAGTACAGGGGGGACCTACGAGCAGTACTTC | CASTGGTYEQYF | NA | TRBJ2-7 | TRBD1 | TRBV10-2
TGCGCCAGCAGCTCGGGACAAAACTACGAGCAGTACTTC | CASSSGQNYEQYF | once | TRBJ2-7 | NA | TRBV4-1
TGTGCCAGCAGTGAGTGGACAGGGAGGTCCACTGGGGCCAACGTCCTGACTTTC | CASSEWTGRSTGANVLTF | NA | TRBJ2-6 | TRBD1 | TRBV6-1
TGTGCCAGCAGCCAGGGAGGGGGAAGAGGCGGGGAGCTGTTTTTT | CASSQGGGRGGELFF | NA | TRBJ2-2 | NA | TRBV4-2
TGTGCCAGCAGTGCGGTAGCGGGGTTGGACAATGAGCAGTTCTTC | CASSAVAGLDNEQFF | NA | TRBJ2-1 | TRBD2 | TRBV25-1
TGTGCCAGCAGTTTATGGAAATTTAGCGGGGAGCTGTTTTTT | CASSLWKFSGELFF | NA | TRBJ2-2 | NA | TRBV28
TGTGCCAGCAGTGAAACAAACAGGGGGGAGACCCAGTACTTC | CASSETNRGETQYF | NA | TRBJ2-5 | TRBD1 | TRBV2
TGTGCCAGCAAGGTGGCAGGGATCCTGCCTAATGAAAAACTGTTTTTT | CASKVAGILPNEKLFF | NA | TRBJ1-4 | NA | TRBV2
TGCAGCGTTGGAGCTAGCGGGAGCACTCCCTACGAGCAGTACTTC | CSVGASGSTPYEQYF | NA | TRBJ2-7 | TRBD2 | TRBV29-1
TGTGCCAGCGGGGGGACAGTCGTGTGGGCTGAAGCTTTCTTT | CASGGTVVWAEAFF | NA | TRBJ1-1 | TRBD1 | TRBV18
TGTGCCAGCAGCCCAAGGGAGACGGGGGAGGACTACGAGCAGTACTTC | CASSPRETGEDYEQYF | NA | TRBJ2-7 | NA | TRBV7-3
TGCGCCAGCAGCCAAGATTTGGGGCAGGGGGCCAATACCCTTAATTCACCCCTCCACTTT | CASSQDLGQGANTLNSPLHF | NA | TRBJ1-6 | TRBD1 | TRBV4-1
TGCGCCAGCAGCTCCCGGGACAGGGGGTTTGAAAAACTGTTTTTT | CASSSRDRGFEKLFF | NA | TRBJ1-4 | TRBD1 | TRBV5-1